This T cell receptor (beta chain) was recovered during a study of naive and memory T cell subsets. General study points: A few larger clonotypes appeared in naive repertoires, especially CD8, possibly memory cells re-expressing CD45RA.

Germline V CDR1 and CDR2: MGHDK, SYGVNS. The length of the CDR3 is 14 residues. V was pared by 7 bases and J by 4 bases, with 16 bases between. Comments on this clonotype: Antigen specificity is unknown.

From the second PCR step, alpha and beta chains were amplified apart. CMV status came from CD4+ IFNgamma after overnight CMV lysate stimulation. After CD4 positive bead selection, the CD4-negative fraction gave CD8 T cells. The beta constant-region primer was an equimolar mix of two oligonucleotides covering TRBC1 and TRBC2. Nested alpha and beta constant-region primers with the SP2 primer drove four PCR rounds on ligated cDNA. TCRdb re-derived calls from the UMI-ligation and nested PCR reads in MiXCR, one entry per CDR3 protein. The data hold over 100,000 distinct CDR3 sequences, with about 15% observed a single time.

Sequenced input: naive CD8+ T cells from blood. This TCR was recovered from a human donor in good health. V is TRBV25-1 and J is TRBJ2-5; D unresolved. The CDR3 coding sequence is TGTGCCAGCATTGCTCCATCGGTACGAGAGACCCAGTACTTC. As protein: CASIAPSVRETQYF.